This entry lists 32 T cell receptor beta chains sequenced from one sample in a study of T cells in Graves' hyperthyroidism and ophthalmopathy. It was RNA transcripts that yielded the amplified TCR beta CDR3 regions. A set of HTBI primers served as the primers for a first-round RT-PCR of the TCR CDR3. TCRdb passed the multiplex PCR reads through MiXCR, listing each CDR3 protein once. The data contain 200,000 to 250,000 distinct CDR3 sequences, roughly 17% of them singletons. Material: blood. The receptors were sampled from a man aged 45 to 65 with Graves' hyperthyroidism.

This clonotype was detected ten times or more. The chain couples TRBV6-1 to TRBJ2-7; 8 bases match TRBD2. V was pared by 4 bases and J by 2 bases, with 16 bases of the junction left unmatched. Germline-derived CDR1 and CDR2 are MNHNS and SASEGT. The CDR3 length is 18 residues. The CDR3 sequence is CASSGGGLAGQPAYEQYF. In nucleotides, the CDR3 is TGTGCCAGCAGTGGAGGGGGGCTAGCGGGCCAGCCAGCCTACGAGCAGTACTTC.

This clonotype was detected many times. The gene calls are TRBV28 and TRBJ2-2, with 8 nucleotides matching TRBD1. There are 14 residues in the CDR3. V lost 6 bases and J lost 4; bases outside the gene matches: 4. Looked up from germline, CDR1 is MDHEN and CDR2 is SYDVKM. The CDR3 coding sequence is TGTGCCAGCAGGACAGGGGCGGGCACCGGGGAGCTGTTTTTT. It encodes CASRTGAGTGELFF.

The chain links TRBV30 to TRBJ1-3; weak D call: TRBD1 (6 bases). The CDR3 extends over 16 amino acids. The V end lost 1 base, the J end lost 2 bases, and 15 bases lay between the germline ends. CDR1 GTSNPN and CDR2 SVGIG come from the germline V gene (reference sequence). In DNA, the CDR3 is TGTGCCTGGAGTGGAGGCCGGCACAGGGCTGGAAACACCATATATTTT. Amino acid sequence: CAWSGGRHRAGNTIYF. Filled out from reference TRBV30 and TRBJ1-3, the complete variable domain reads SQTIHQWPATLVQPVGSPLSLECTVEGTSNPNLYWYRQAAGRGLQLLFYSVGIGQISSEVPQNLSASRPQDRQFILSSKKLLLSDSGFYLCAWSGGRHRAGNTIYFGEGSWLTVV.

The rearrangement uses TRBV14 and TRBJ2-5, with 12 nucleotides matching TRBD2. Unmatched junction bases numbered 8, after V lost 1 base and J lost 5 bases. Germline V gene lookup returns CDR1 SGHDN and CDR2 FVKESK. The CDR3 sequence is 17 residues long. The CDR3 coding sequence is TGTGCCAGCAGCCAAGGGACTAGCGGGACCTCTTGGGAGACCCAGTACTTC. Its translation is CASSQGTSGTSWETQYF.

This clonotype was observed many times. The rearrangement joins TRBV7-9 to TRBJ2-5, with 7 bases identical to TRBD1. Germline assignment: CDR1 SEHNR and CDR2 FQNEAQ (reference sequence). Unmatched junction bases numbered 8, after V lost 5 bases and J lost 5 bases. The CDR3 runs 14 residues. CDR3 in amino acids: CASSTGQILETQYF. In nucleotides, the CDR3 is TGTGCCAGCAGCACGGGACAGATTCTCGAGACCCAGTACTTC.

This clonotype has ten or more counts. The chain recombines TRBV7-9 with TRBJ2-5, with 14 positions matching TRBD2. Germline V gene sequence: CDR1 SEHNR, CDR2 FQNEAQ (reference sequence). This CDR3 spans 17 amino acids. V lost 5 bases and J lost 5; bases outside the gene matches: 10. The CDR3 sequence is CASSHGTSGSMYETQYF. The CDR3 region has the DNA TGTGCCAGCAGCCACGGGACTAGCGGGAGCATGTATGAGACCCAGTACTTC.

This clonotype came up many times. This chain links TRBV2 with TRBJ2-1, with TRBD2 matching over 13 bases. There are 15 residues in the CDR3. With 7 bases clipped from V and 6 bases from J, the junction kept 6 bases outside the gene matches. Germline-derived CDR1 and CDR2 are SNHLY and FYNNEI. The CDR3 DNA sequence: TGTGCCAGCAACCAAGGACTAGCGGGAGTCAATGAGCAGTTCTTC. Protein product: CASNQGLAGVNEQFF.

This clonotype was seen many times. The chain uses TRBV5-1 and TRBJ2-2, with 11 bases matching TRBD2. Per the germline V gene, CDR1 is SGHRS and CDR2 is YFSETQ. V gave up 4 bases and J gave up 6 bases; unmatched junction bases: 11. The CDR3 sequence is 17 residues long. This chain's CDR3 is CASSPEEVAGGPGELFF. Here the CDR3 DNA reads TGCGCCAGCAGCCCCGAGGAGGTAGCGGGAGGGCCCGGGGAGCTGTTTTTT.

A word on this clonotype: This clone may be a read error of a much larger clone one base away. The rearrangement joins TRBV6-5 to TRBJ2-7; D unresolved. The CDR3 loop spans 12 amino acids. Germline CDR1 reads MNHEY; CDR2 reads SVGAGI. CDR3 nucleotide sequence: TGTGCCAGAAGTTATAGGACCTACGAGCAGTACTTC. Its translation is CARSYRTYEQYF.

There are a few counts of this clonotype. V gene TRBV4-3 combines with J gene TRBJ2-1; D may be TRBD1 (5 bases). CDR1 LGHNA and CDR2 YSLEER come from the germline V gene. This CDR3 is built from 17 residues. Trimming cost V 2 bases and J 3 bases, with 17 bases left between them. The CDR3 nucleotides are TGCGCCAGCAGCCAATCCCCCCCGGCAGGGTTCTACAATGAGCAGTTCTTC. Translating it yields CASSQSPPAGFYNEQFF.

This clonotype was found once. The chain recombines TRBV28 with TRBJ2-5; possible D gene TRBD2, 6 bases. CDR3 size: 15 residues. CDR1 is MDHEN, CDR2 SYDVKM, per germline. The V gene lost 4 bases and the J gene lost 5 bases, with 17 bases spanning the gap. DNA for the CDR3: TGTGCCAGCAGTTCTAGTCTAGGAGGGCTGGAGACCCAGTACTTC. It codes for CASSSSLGGLETQYF.

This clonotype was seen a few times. CDR3 loop: CASSAGPQETQYF. The CDR3 nucleotides read TGTGCCAGCAGCGCAGGCCCTCAAGAGACCCAGTACTTC. V and J are TRBV11-2 and TRBJ2-5; D uncertain. The ends were cut back, 5 bases at V and 2 bases at J, with 9 bases in the middle. The CDR3 is 13 amino acids. Germline values: CDR1 SGHAT, CDR2 FQNNGV.

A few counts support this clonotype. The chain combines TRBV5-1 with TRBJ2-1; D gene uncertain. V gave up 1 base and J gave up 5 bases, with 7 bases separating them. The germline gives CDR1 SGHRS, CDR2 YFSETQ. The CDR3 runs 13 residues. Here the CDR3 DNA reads TGCGCCAGCAGCTTGAGGTCTGACAATGAGCAGTTCTTC. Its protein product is CASSLRSDNEQFF.

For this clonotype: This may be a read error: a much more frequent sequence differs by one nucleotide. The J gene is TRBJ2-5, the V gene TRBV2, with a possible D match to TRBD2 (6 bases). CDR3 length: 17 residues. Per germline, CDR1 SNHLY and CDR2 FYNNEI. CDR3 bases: TGTGCCAGCAGTGAATCGCGACTAGTTGTGAGGGGAGAGACCCGGTACTTC. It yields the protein CASSESRLVVRGETRYF.

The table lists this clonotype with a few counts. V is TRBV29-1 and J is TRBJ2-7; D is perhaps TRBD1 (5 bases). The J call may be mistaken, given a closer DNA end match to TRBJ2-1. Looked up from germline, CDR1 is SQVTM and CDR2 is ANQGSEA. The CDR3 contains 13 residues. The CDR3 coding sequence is TGCAGCGTGGGCCAGGGTTATTCCTACGAGCAGTTCTTC. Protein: CSVGQGYSYEQFF.

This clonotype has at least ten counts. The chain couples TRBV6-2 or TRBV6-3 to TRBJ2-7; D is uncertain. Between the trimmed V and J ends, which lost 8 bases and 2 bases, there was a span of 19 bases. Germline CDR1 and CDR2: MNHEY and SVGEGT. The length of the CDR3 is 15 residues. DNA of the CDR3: TGTGCCAGCGCTCCAGACGCAATTGGAACCTACGAGCAGTACTTC. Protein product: CASAPDAIGTYEQYF.

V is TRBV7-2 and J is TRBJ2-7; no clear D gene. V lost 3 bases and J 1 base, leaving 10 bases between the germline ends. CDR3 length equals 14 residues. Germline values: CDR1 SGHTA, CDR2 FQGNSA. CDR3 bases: TGTGCCAGCAGCTTGTCCCCCGATTCCTACGAGCAGTACTTC. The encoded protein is CASSLSPDSYEQYF.

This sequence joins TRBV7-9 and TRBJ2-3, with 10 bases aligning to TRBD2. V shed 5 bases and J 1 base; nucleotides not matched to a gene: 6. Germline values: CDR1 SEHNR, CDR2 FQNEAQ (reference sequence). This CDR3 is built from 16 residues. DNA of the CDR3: TGTGCCAGCAGCCGACCACTAGCGGGGCGCACAGATACGCAGTATTTT. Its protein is CASSRPLAGRTDTQYF.

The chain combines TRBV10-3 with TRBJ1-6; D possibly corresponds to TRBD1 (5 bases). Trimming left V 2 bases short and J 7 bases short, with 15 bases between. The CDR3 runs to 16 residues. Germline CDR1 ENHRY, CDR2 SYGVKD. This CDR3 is CAISEGTRRRNSPLHF. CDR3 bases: TGTGCCATCAGTGAGGGGACGAGGAGAAGAAATTCACCCCTCCACTTT.

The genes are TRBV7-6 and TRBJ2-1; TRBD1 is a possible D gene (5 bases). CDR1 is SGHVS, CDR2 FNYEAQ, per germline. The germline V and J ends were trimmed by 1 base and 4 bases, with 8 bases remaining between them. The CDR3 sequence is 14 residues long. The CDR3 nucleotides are TGTGCCAGCAGCTTAGGGGGCCGGTACAATGAGCAGTTCTTC. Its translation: CASSLGGRYNEQFF.

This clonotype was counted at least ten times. For the CDR3, the DNA is TGTGCCAGCAGTTTAAATCTAGCGGGAGTCTCCTACAATGAGCAGTTCTTC. Its protein product is CASSLNLAGVSYNEQFF. The chain links TRBV12-3 or TRBV12-4 to TRBJ2-1; TRBD2 aligns across 10 bases. The CDR3 spans 17 residues. With 2 bases clipped from V and 0 bases from J, the junction kept 4 bases outside the gene matches.

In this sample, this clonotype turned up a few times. CDR3 region: CASSLSPWQTNTGELFF. DNA of the CDR3: TGTGCCAGCAGTTTATCTCCTTGGCAGACGAACACCGGGGAGCTGTTTTTT. J is TRBJ2-2 and V is TRBV28; no clear D gene. Trimming removed 1 base from V and 0 bases from J, with 12 bases in between. The CDR3 runs 17 residues. Per germline, CDR1 MDHEN and CDR2 SYDVKM.

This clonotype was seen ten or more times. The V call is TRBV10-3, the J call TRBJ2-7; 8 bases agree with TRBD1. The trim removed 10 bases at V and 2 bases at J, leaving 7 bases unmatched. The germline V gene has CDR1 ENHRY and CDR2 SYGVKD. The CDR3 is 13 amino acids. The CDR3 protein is CATGRTGTYEQYF. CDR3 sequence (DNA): TGTGCCACCGGTAGGACAGGGACCTACGAGCAGTACTTC.

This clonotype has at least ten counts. CDR3 nucleotide sequence: TGTGCCAGCAGTGAATCTCTAGCGGGCGCCTACAATGAGCAGTTCTTC. This encodes CASSESLAGAYNEQFF. This chain joins TRBV6-1 and TRBJ2-1, with 8 nucleotides matching TRBD2. Germline-derived CDR1 and CDR2 are MNHNS and SASEGT. The CDR3 totals 16 residues. J was trimmed by 2 bases and V by 2 bases; bases with no gene match: 5.

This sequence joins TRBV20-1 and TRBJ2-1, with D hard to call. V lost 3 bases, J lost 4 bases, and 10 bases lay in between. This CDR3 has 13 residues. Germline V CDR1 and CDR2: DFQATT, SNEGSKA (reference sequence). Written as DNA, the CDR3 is TGCAGTGCTAGGTCGCCCGGTTACAATGAGCAGTTCTTC. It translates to CSARSPGYNEQFF.

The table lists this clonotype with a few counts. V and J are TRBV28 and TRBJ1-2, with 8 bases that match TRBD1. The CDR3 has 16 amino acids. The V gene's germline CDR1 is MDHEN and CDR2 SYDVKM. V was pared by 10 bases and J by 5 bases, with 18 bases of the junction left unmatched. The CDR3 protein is CATESPRQGRSYGYTF. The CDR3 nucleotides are TGTGCCACTGAAAGCCCGAGACAGGGGAGGTCATATGGCTACACCTTC.

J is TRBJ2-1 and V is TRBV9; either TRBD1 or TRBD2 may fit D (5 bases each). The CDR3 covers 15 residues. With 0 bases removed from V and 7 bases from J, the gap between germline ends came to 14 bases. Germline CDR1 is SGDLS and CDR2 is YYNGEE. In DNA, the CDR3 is TGTGCCAGCAGCGTAGGGGGGTCCTTCCAAAATGAGCAGTTCTTC. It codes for CASSVGGSFQNEQFF.

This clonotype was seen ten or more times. CDR3 DNA sequence: TGTGCCAGCAGCTTAGGTCCGACTAGCGTCTACGAGCAGTACTTC. It codes for CASSLGPTSVYEQYF. This chain joins TRBV11-2 and TRBJ2-7; 8 bases agree with TRBD2. CDR3 length: 15 amino acids. Germline V gives CDR1 SGHAT, CDR2 FQNNGV. V trimming: 1 base; J trimming: 3 bases; junction bases outside the gene matches: 5. Complete variable domain (other parts from reference TRBV11-2 and TRBJ2-7): EAGVAQSPRYKIIEKRQSVAFWCNPISGHATLYWYQQILGQGPKLLIQFQNNGVVDDSQLPKDRFSAERLKGVDSTLKIQPAKLEDSAVYLCASSLGPTSVYEQYFGPGTRLTVT.

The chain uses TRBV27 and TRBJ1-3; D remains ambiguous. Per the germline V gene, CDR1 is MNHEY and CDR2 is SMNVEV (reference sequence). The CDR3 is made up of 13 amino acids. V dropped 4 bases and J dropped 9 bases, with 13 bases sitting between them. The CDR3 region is CASSSREFGTIYF. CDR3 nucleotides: TGTGCCAGCAGTTCTAGGGAGTTCGGCACCATATATTTT.

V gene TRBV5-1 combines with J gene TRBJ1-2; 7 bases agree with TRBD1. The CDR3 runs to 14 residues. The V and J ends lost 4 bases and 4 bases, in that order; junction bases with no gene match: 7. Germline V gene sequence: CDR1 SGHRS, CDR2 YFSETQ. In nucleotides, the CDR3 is TGCGCCAGCAGCCCAAGACAGGGCTTCTATGGCTACACCTTC. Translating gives CASSPRQGFYGYTF.

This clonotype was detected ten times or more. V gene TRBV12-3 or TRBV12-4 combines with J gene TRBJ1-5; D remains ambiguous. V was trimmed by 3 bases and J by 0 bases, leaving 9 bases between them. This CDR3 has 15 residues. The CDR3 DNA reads TGTGCCAGCAGTTTGGCGGGGAGTAGCAATCAGCCCCAGCATTTT. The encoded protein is CASSLAGSSNQPQHF.

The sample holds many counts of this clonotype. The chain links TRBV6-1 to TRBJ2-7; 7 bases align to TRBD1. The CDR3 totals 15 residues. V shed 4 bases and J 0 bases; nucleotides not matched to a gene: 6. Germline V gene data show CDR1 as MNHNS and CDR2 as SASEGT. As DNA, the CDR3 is TGTGCCAGCAGTGGCCGGGACAGACTCTCCTACGAGCAGTACTTC. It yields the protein CASSGRDRLSYEQYF.